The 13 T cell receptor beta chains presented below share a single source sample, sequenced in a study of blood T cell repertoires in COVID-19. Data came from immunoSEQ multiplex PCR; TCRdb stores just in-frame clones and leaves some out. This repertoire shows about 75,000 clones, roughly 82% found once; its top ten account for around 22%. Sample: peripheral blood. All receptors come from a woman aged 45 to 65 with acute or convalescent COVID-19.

In DNA, the CDR3 is TGTGCCAGCAGCAGGGGGGTTCAGGGGGCGCGGGCTAACTATGGCTACACCTTC. Translated, it gives CASSRGVQGARANYGYTF. The chain carries TRBV5-4 and TRBJ1-2; 8 nucleotides agree with TRBD1. This CDR3 has 18 amino acids. V lost 4 bases, J lost 0 bases, and 14 bases stayed unmatched. Looked up from germline, CDR1 is SGHNT and CDR2 is YYREEE (reference sequence).

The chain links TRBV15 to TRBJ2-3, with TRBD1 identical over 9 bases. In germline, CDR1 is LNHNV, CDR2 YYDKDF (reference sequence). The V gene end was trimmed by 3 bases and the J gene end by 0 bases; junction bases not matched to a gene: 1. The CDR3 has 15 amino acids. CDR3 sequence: CATSRGTGSTDTQYF. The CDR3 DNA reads TGTGCCACCAGCAGGGGGACAGGGAGCACAGATACGCAGTATTTT.

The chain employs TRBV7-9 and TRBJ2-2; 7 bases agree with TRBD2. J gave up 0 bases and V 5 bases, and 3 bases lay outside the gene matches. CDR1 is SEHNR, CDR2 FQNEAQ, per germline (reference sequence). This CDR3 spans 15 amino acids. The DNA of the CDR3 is TGTGCCAGCAGCAAACTAGCGTCGAACACCGGGGAGCTGTTTTTT. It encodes CASSKLASNTGELFF.

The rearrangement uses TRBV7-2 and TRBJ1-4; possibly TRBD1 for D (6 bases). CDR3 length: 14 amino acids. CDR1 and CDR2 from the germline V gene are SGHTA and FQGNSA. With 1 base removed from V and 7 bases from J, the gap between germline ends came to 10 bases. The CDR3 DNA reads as TGTGCCAGCAGCTTAGGGGTGACAGGTGAAAAACTGTTTTTT. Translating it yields CASSLGVTGEKLFF. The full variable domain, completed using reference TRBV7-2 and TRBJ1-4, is GAGVSQSPSNKVTEKGKDVELRCDPISGHTALYWYRQSLGQGLEFLIYFQGNSAPDKSGLPSDRFSAERTGGSVSTLTIQRTQQEDSAVYLCASSLGVTGEKLFFGSGTQLSVL.

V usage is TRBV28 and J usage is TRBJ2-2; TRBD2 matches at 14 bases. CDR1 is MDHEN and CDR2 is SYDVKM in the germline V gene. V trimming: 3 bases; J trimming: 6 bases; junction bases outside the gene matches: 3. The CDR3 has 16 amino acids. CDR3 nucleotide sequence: TGTGCCAGCAGTTTGGGGACTAGCGGGAGTTCCGGGGAGCTGTTTTTT. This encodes CASSLGTSGSSGELFF.

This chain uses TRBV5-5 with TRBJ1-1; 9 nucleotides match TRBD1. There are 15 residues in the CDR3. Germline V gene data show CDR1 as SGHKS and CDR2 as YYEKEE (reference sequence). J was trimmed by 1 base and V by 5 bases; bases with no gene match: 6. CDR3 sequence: CASSLQGAKNTEAFF. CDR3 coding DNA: TGTGCCAGCAGTCTACAGGGGGCGAAGAACACTGAAGCTTTCTTT.

Here the CDR3 DNA reads TGCGCCAGCAGCCAAGACTGGTGGACTGCCGCCCACGAGCAGTACTTC. It codes for CASSQDWWTAAHEQYF. This sequence joins TRBV4-3 and TRBJ2-7; a weak D match, TRBD2 (5 bases). The length of the CDR3 is 16 residues. V was pared by 0 bases and J by 5 bases, with 17 bases between. The germline V gene has CDR1 LGHNA and CDR2 YSLEER.

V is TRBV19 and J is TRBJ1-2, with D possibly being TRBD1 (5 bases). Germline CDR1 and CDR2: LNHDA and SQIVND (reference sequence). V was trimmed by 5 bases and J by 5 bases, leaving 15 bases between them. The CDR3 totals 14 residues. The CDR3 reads CASSWGDAEYGYTF. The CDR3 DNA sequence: TGTGCCAGTAGTTGGGGGGACGCGGAGTATGGCTACACCTTC.

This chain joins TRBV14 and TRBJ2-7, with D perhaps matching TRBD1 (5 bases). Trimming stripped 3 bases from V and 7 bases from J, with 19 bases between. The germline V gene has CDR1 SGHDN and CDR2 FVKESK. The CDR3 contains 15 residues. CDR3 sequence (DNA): TGTGCCAGCAGCCATTTCCAACAGGTCCCGTGGGAGCAGTACTTC. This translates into CASSHFQQVPWEQYF.

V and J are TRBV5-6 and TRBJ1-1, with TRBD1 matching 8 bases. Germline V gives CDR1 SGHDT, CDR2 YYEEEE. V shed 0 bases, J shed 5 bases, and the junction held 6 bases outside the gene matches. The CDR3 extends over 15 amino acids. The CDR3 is CASSLAGQGGTEAFF. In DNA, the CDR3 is TGTGCCAGCAGCTTGGCCGGACAGGGTGGGACTGAAGCTTTCTTT.

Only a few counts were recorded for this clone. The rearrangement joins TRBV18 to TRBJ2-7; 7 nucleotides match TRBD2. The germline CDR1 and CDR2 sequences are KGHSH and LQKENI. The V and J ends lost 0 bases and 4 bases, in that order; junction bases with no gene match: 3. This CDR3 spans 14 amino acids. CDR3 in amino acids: CASSPPKGGYEQYF. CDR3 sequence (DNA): TGTGCCAGCTCACCACCGAAGGGAGGGTACGAGCAGTACTTC.

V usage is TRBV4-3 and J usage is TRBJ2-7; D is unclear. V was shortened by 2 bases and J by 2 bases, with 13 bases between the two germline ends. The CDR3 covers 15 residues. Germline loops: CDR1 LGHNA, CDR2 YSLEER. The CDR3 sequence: CASSQLKFPAYEQYF. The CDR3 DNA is TGCGCCAGCAGCCAATTGAAGTTTCCAGCCTACGAGCAGTACTTC.

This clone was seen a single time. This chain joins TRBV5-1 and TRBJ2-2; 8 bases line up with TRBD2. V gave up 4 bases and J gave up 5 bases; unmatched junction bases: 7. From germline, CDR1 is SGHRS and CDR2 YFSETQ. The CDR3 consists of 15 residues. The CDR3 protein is CASSLPGLGTGELFF. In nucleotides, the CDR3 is TGCGCCAGCAGCCTGCCGGGACTAGGGACCGGGGAGCTGTTTTTT.